This TCR beta chain comes out of a study of regulatory T cells in long-lasting Graves disease. Study-level background: More than 5 years of antithyroid drugs with positive TSH receptor antibodies defined persistent Graves' disease. Broader study findings: Persistent disease was associated with favored TRBV28 usage and with favored use of TRBJ1-2 and TRBJ2-5. Only peripheral blood was studied, not thyroid tissue.

Of note for this clonotype: The antigen is undetermined.

This CDR3 comprises 15 residues. Germline loops: CDR1 MNHEY, CDR2 SVGAGI. V was shortened by 2 bases and J by 4 bases, with 14 bases between the two germline ends. TCR beta libraries were built with iRepertoire HTBI primers and Arm-PCR of CDR3 regions. TCRdb itself ran the multiplex PCR reads through MiXCR, one entry per CDR3 protein. The table lists nearly 350,000 distinct CDR3 sequences, roughly a fifth of them singletons. Time point specified: persistent/refractory GD, antithyroid drugs over 5 years with positive TRAb. The TCR library used RNA extracted from PBMCs. The sequencing used peripheral blood mononuclear cells (PBMCs), collected when the disease was refractory, from a patient treated with antithyroid drugs. The clonotype comes from a female donor with Graves disease. V is TRBV6-5 and J is TRBJ1-1; D gene ambiguous. CDR3 DNA: TGTGCCAGCAGTTACCCGCAGGATCTGGCCACTGAAGCTTTCTTT. Amino acids: CASSYPQDLATEAFF.